The T cell receptor (beta chain) described here comes from a study of T cell repertoires in cytomegalovirus infection (dated by TCRdb to the late 2010s). Turning to the overall study: Recently identified HLA-C-restricted CMV epitopes, whose presentation resists viral immunomodulation, were targeted by peptide stimulations together with well-studied HLA-B-restricted epitopes. Donor HLA type was relevant to the analysis, as public TCR beta signatures indicated carriage of CMV infection together with the matching HLA type. Results the study describes overall, beyond this receptor: In both this cohort and an independent cohort of 350 to 400 donors, the cumulative frequency of public TCR beta family members distinguished carriers of CMV infection plus the relevant HLA type. The ex vivo response was dominated by HLA-C-restricted CMV-specific TCR beta clonotypes, which also provided the single most frequent clonotype in two of eight donors.

Comment on this clonotype: Its specific antigen is unknown. Base qualities are not at hand, and no much larger clone is one base apart.

Relative to germline, V is missing 1 base and J is missing 4 bases, with 6 bases of the junction outside any gene match. The CDR3 measures 15 amino acids from cysteine to phenylalanine. The retained sequence is limited to the CDR3, 45 bases, with the frame set at the first base. For CDR1 and CDR2, the germline V gene (reference sequence) lists DFQATT and SNEGSKA. TCRdb lists the instrument as Illumina HiSeq 1500. Starting from the raw public reads, TCRdb applied fastp trimming at Q25, assembled clones with MiXCR and retained in-frame beta chains. Identical CDR3 protein sequences are pooled into one entry, listed with their most common genes and DNA. This sample gives approximately 50,000 distinct CDR3 sequences in total; about a fifth of them show up just once. The ten most abundant clones make up around 64% of the sample. In the paper's terms, the treatment or condition label means: in vitro stimulation with specific CMV peptide epitopes to enrich CMV-specific T cells.

The sequence is built from TRBV20-1 and TRBJ2-3; TRBD1 fits 9 bases in the junction. The input for sequencing was CD8+ T cells from cultured PBMCs, taken from culture after CMV antigen stimulation. This sequence originates from a human donor in good health (CMV status not recorded). Some clones in this sample may be carry-over from other donors' samples. The sequence in DNA is TGCAGTGCTAGAGGCCAGGACAGGGGCGCAGATACGCAGTATTTT. Translated, this is CSARGQDRGADTQYF.